The 3 T cell receptor beta chains reported below all come from one sample, sequenced in a study of CD8 T cells in Susac syndrome. 0.5 to 1 ug RNA was reverse transcribed with random hexamers. Each CDR3 protein gets one entry after TCRdb re-called the immunoSEQ multiplex PCR reads with MiXCR. The table includes over 80,000 distinct CDR3 sequences, approximately 92% detected once. The sample taken for sequencing was CD8+ T cells from PBMCs. These TCRs come from a human donor in good health.

The V call is TRBV30, the J call TRBJ1-2; D not certain. The CDR3 is 11 amino acids. The germline V and J ends were trimmed by 4 bases and 1 base, with 4 bases remaining between them. Germline lookup yields CDR1 GTSNPN and CDR2 SVGIG (reference sequence). This CDR3 is CAWTHNYGYTF. CDR3 coding DNA: TGTGCCTGGACCCATAACTATGGCTACACCTTC.

The chain employs TRBV7-9 and TRBJ2-2; D call uncertain. The CDR3 has 16 residues. Germline-derived CDR1 and CDR2 are SEHNR and FQNEAQ (reference sequence). Trimming shortened V by 1 base and J by 2 bases, and 11 bases separated the two germline ends. The CDR3 is CASSLGQAINTGELFF. The CDR3 region has the DNA TGTGCCAGCAGCTTAGGACAAGCAATAAACACCGGGGAGCTGTTTTTT.

The chain recombines TRBV20-1 with TRBJ1-2; D perhaps matches TRBD1 (5 bases). Trimming cost V 7 bases and J 8 bases, with 14 bases left between them. The CDR3 covers 11 residues. Germline V gives CDR1 DFQATT, CDR2 SNEGSKA (reference sequence). The CDR3 coding sequence is TGCAGTGTCGGGGGAGGGCGCGGCTACACCTTC. Translating it yields CSVGGGRGYTF.